The entry that follows covers one T cell receptor beta chain sequence. From germline, CDR1 is MNHEY and CDR2 SMNVEV (reference sequence). Trimming pared 2 bases from V and 0 bases from J, leaving 8 bases between. The CDR3 covers 15 residues. The assay was immunoSEQ multiplex PCR, and TCRdb's table has in-frame clones only and misses some. The table has some 150,000 clones, about 90% seen once. The data belong to a study of T cell responses to AZD1222 COVID-19 vaccine. This rearrangement joins TRBV27 to TRBJ1-5; D unresolved. The sample consisted of peripheral blood, taken on day 0 of MenACWY control vaccination. This sequence originates from an adult in good health. CDR3 sequence reads: CASSLVAYSNQPQHF. CDR3 nucleotides: TGTGCCAGCAGTTTAGTCGCTTATAGCAATCAGCCCCAGCATTTT.